This entry lists 19 T cell receptor beta chains sequenced from one sample in a study of blood T cell repertoires in COVID-19. Produced via immunoSEQ multiplex PCR; TCRdb's table is partial and in-frame only. The repertoire includes around 130,000 clones, around 84% of them detected once, and roughly 4% sits in the top ten. The specimen sequenced was PBMCs or T cells enriched from blood (not recorded which). Receptor source: a woman in her 30s who had recovered from COVID-19.

This chain uses TRBV6-2 or TRBV6-3 with TRBJ2-1; 9 nucleotides match TRBD2. V lost 6 bases to trimming and J lost 6 bases; unmatched junction nucleotides: 6. Per the germline V gene, CDR1 is MNHEY and CDR2 is SVGEGT. The CDR3 covers 14 residues. Written as DNA, the CDR3 is TGTGCCAGCAGCGGCGGGACTAGCAGCAATGAGCAGTTCTTC. Encoded protein: CASSGGTSSNEQFF.

This clone was recorded once. The CDR3 DNA reads TGTGCCAGCAGCTCCGGGATGGACAATGAGCAGTTCTTC. Translated, it gives CASSSGMDNEQFF. V is TRBV7-3 and J is TRBJ2-1; TRBD2 might be the D (5 bases). Germline CDR1 reads SGHTA; CDR2 reads FQGTGA. This CDR3 has 13 amino acids. V lost 4 bases and J 5 bases, leaving 9 bases between the germline ends.

CDR3 DNA: TGTGCCAGCAGTCAACACAGGCGCACTACCTACGAGCAGTACTTC. Translating it yields CASSQHRRTTYEQYF. The chain links TRBV28 to TRBJ2-7, with D tentatively TRBD1 (5 bases). The germline V gene has CDR1 MDHEN and CDR2 SYDVKM. V gave up 5 bases and J gave up 2 bases, with 16 bases separating them. The CDR3 is 15 amino acids.

There are a few counts of this clone. The V gene is TRBV28, the J gene TRBJ2-7; a weak D match, TRBD2 (6 bases). From germline, CDR1 is MDHEN and CDR2 SYDVKM. The CDR3 consists of 12 residues. V lost 4 bases and J 7 bases, leaving 11 bases between the germline ends. CDR3 coding DNA: TGTGCCAGCAGTTGGGCAGCGGGTGAGCAGTACTTC. Protein: CASSWAAGEQYF.

The chain uses TRBV29-1 and TRBJ1-2, with 9 bases lining up with TRBD1. The CDR3 extends over 11 amino acids. Trimming removed 7 bases from V and 8 bases from J; junction bases left unmatched: 5. Germline assignment: CDR1 SQVTM and CDR2 ANQGSEA. This chain's CDR3 is CSELTGGGYTF. The CDR3 DNA is TGCAGCGAGCTGACAGGGGGAGGCTACACCTTC.

This clone occurred once. The J gene is TRBJ2-7, the V gene TRBV28; 7 nucleotides line up with TRBD1. The V and J ends lost 2 bases and 1 base, in that order; junction bases with no gene match: 2. The CDR3 runs to 14 residues. Per the germline V gene, CDR1 is MDHEN and CDR2 is SYDVKM. The CDR3 DNA sequence: TGTGCCAGCAGTTTAAGACAGGGTTCCTACGAGCAGTACTTC. Protein product: CASSLRQGSYEQYF.

V usage is TRBV9 and J usage is TRBJ2-3; 11 bases are a match to TRBD2. Germline lookup yields CDR1 SGDLS and CDR2 YYNGEE. The CDR3 extends over 16 amino acids. Trimming removed 3 bases from V and 0 bases from J; junction bases left unmatched: 3. CDR3 DNA sequence: TGTGCCAGCAGCGGCGGGACTAGCGGAAGCACAGATACGCAGTATTTT. As protein: CASSGGTSGSTDTQYF.

This clone was observed once. V usage is TRBV3-1 (or the pseudogene TRBV3-2) and J usage is TRBJ2-5, with TRBD2 as a possible D gene (6 bases). The CDR3 covers 16 residues. Per the germline V gene, CDR1 is LGHDT and CDR2 is YNNKEL (reference sequence). Deletions cut 2 bases from V and 4 bases from J, with 17 bases between. This CDR3 is CASSQRGIRELETQYF. The CDR3 coding sequence is TGTGCCAGCAGCCAAAGAGGAATCCGGGAGCTAGAGACCCAGTACTTC.

J is TRBJ2-7 and V is TRBV18; unclear D gene. Trimming took off 1 base at V and 5 bases at J, with 6 bases between the two ends. This CDR3 region has 12 residues. Germline V lookup: CDR1 KGHSH, CDR2 LQKENI. The CDR3 sequence is CASSPQQDEQYF. For the CDR3, the DNA is TGTGCCAGCTCACCACAGCAAGACGAGCAGTACTTC. The full variable domain, completed using reference TRBV18 and TRBJ2-7, is NAGVMQNPRHLVRRRGQEARLRCSPMKGHSHVYWYRQLPEEGLKFMVYLQKENIIDESGMPKERFSAEFPKEGPSILRIQQVVRGDSAAYFCASSPQQDEQYFGPGTRLTVT.

This rearrangement joins TRBV7-8 to TRBJ1-6, with 11 positions matching TRBD1. V was clipped by 5 bases and J by 6 bases; unmatched bases: 6. The germline gives CDR1 SGHVS, CDR2 FQNEAQ. The length of the CDR3 is 16 residues. The CDR3 bases are TGTGCCAGCAGCCTCCGGACAGGGGGCTCTAATTCACCCCTCCACTTT. This sequence encodes CASSLRTGGSNSPLHF. The variable domain in full, with the rest retrieved from reference TRBV7-8 and TRBJ1-6, is GAGVSQSPRYKVAKRGQDVALRCDPISGHVSLFWYQQALGQGPEFLTYFQNEAQLDKSGLPSDRFFAERPEGSVSTLKIQRTQQEDSAVYLCASSLRTGGSNSPLHFGNGTRLTVT.

V gene TRBV11-1 combines with J gene TRBJ1-1; D not resolved. Per germline, CDR1 SGHAT and CDR2 FQDESV (reference sequence). The CDR3 is 14 amino acids. The V gene lost 6 bases and the J gene lost 1 base, with 12 bases spanning the gap. The CDR3: CASSSRVGNTEAFF. Here the CDR3 DNA reads TGTGCCAGCAGTTCTCGGGTAGGGAACACTGAAGCTTTCTTT.

The chain is built from TRBV5-1 and TRBJ2-7, with D possibly being TRBD1 (6 bases). CDR3 length: 14 amino acids. Germline lookup yields CDR1 SGHRS and CDR2 YFSETQ. Trimming pared 2 bases from V and 0 bases from J, leaving 9 bases between. DNA of the CDR3: TGCGCCAGCAGCTTACAGGGCCCCTCCTACGAGCAGTACTTC. It is translated as CASSLQGPSYEQYF. Full variable domain (remainder filled in from reference TRBV5-1 and TRBJ2-7): KAGVTQTPRYLIKTRGQQVTLSCSPISGHRSVSWYQQTPGQGLQFLFEYFSETQRNKGNFPGRFSGRQFSNSRSEMNVSTLELGDSALYLCASSLQGPSYEQYFGPGTRLTVT.

This clone appeared a single time. The chain combines TRBV23-1 with TRBJ1-2; 8 bases align to TRBD1. TRBV23-1 is filed as an ORF, its function uncertain. The junction had 4 bases not matched to a gene; V was cut back by 2 bases and J by 2 bases. This CDR3 is built from 15 residues. The CDR3, as DNA: TGCGCCAGCAGTCAACAGGGGGCGGGAAACTATGGCTACACCTTC. Encoded protein: CASSQQGAGNYGYTF.

The V gene is TRBV19, the J gene TRBJ2-2; D is unclear. Per germline, CDR1 LNHDA and CDR2 SQIVND (reference sequence). The CDR3 runs to 16 residues. Trimming pared 5 bases from V and 1 base from J, leaving 14 bases between. CDR3 DNA sequence: TGTGCCAGTAGTTCCGCGAGAGTTAGGAACACCGGGGAGCTGTTTTTT. It encodes CASSSARVRNTGELFF.

The rearrangement links TRBV7-2 to TRBJ2-2; D gene unclear. The V gene lost 4 bases and the J gene lost 8 bases, with 5 bases spanning the gap. The germline gives CDR1 SGHTA, CDR2 FQGNSA. The CDR3 runs to 11 residues. The CDR3 sequence is CASSSRGELFF. The CDR3, as DNA: TGTGCCAGCAGCTCTCGGGGGGAGCTGTTTTTT.

The chain carries TRBV30 and TRBJ2-7; the D gene is possibly TRBD2 (5 bases). This CDR3 contains 14 residues. The germline CDR1 and CDR2 sequences are GTSNPN and SVGIG (reference sequence). Trimming removed 1 base at V and 0 bases at J, with 10 bases between. CDR3 coding DNA: TGTGCCTGGAGTGAGAGACTATACTCCTACGAGCAGTACTTC. Translation gives CAWSERLYSYEQYF. Drawing the rest from reference TRBV30 and TRBJ2-7, the complete variable domain is SQTIHQWPATLVQPVGSPLSLECTVEGTSNPNLYWYRQAAGRGLQLLFYSVGIGQISSEVPQNLSASRPQDRQFILSSKKLLLSDSGFYLCAWSERLYSYEQYFGPGTRLTVT.

The gene calls are TRBV3-1 (or the pseudogene TRBV3-2) and TRBJ1-1; D gene unclear. The CDR3 loop spans 14 amino acids. CDR1 and CDR2 (germline): LGHDT, YNNKEL (reference sequence). V lost 1 base and J lost 3, with 9 bases in between. CDR3 protein: CASSQGSTHTEAFF. The DNA of the CDR3 is TGTGCCAGCAGCCAAGGTAGCACACACACTGAAGCTTTCTTT.

This clone was counted between two and nine times. CDR3 loop: CASSSARGGSWGYTF. DNA of the CDR3: TGCGCCAGCAGCTCGGCCAGGGGCGGATCTTGGGGCTACACCTTC. The rearrangement links TRBV5-1 to TRBJ1-2; tentatively, D is TRBD1 (6 bases). Trimming removed 3 bases from V and 8 bases from J, with 20 bases in between. The CDR3 spans 15 residues. Germline V gene lookup returns CDR1 SGHRS and CDR2 YFSETQ.

There are a few counts of this clone. V gene TRBV7-3 combines with J gene TRBJ2-1, with D tentatively TRBD1 (6 bases). Germline CDR1 reads SGHTA; CDR2 reads FQGTGA. CDR3 length equals 13 residues. Trimming removed 5 bases from V and 10 bases from J, with 15 bases in between. CDR3 coding DNA: TGTGCCAGCAGCGCTTCACAAAGGGGGGAGCAGTTCTTC. Protein: CASSASQRGEQFF.